This record concerns one TCR beta chain sequence. This specimen comes from a study of blood T cell repertoires in COVID-19. Overall study: Collection of acute and convalescent COVID-19 samples took place in the United States, Italy and Spain. PBMCs, B-cell-depleted T cells, or T cells provided the cDNA or gDNA that made up the material.

The germline V gene encodes CDR1 MNHEY and CDR2 SVGAGI. The CDR3 has 14 residues. Trimming removed 6 bases from V and 3 bases from J, with 12 bases in between. Original methodology: Counts of nucleated cells, estimated from reference gene primer amplification, were obtained. This table comes from immunoSEQ multiplex PCR, and its TCRdb copy is limited to in-frame clones, with some not included. Clone size and the V and J calls come from that table; the DNA yielded D and trimming. Of some 37,000 clones listed, about 86% are singletons. The chain links TRBV6-5 to TRBJ1-5; D possibly corresponds to TRBD1 (6 bases). The sequence was obtained from a man in his fifties in a cohort sampled during active COVID-19. What was sequenced was peripheral blood. CDR3 in DNA: TGTGCCAGCAGGGCGACGGGACACAATCAGCCCCAGCATTTT. This sequence encodes CASRATGHNQPQHF.